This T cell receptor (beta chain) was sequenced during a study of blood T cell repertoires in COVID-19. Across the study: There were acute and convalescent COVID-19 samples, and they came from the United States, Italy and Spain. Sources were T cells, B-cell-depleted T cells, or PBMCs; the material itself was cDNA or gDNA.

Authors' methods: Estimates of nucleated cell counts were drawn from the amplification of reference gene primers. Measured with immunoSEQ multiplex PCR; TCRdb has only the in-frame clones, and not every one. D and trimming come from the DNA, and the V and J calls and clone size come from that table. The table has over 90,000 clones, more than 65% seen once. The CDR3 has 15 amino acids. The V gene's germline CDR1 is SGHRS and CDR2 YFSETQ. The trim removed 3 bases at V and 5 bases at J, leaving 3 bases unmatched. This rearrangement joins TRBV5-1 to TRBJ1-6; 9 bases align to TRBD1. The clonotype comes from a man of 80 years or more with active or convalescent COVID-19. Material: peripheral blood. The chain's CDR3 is CASSWTGVHNSPLHF. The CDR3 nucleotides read TGCGCCAGCAGCTGGACAGGGGTCCATAATTCACCCCTCCACTTT.